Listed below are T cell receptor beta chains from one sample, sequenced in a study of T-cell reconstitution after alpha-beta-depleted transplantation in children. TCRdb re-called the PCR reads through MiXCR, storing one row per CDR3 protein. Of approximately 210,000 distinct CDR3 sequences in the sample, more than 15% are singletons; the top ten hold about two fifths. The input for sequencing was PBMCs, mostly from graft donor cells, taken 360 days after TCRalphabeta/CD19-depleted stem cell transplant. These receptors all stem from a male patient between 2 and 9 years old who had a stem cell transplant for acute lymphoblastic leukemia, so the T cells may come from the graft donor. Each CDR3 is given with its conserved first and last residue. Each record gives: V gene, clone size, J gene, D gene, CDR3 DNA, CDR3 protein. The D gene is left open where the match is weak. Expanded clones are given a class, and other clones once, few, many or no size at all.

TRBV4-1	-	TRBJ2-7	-	TGCGCCAGCAGGGCAGACAGTCTCGAGCAGTACTTC	CASRADSLEQYF
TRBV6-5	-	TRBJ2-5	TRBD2	TGTGCCAGCAGTTATCCCGAGGTAGCGGGGCTCCAAGAGACCCAGTACTTC	CASSYPEVAGLQETQYF
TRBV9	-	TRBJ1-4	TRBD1	TGTGCCAGCAGCGCGACAGGGCGGGAAAAACTGTTTTTT	CASSATGREKLFF
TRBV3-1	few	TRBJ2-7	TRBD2	TGTGCCAGCAGCCCCACCTCTCCGGGACTAGCGGGGTCCTACGAGCAGTACTTC	CASSPTSPGLAGSYEQYF
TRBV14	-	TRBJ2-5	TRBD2	TGTGCCAGGAGCGGGGGACACGAAACCCAGTACTTC	CARSGGHETQYF
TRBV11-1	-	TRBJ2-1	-	TGTGCCAGCAGCCCCCACCCCTCGCTGACAGGTACCTCCTACAATGAGCAGTTCTTC	CASSPHPSLTGTSYNEQFF
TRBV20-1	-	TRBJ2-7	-	TGCAGTGCTAGAGTATCCCCCGGGTTCGAGGGGGAGCAGTACTTC	CSARVSPGFEGEQYF
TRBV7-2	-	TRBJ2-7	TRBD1	TGTGCCAGCAGCTTAGCAGGGACAGGGAGGGCCGAGCAGTACTTC	CASSLAGTGRAEQYF
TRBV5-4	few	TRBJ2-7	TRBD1	TGTGCCACCCAGGGACAGGGGAGATTCGAGCAGTACTTC	CATQGQGRFEQYF
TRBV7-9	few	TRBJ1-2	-	TGTGCCAGCAGGAGGGATTCTAACTATGGCTACACCTTC	CASRRDSNYGYTF
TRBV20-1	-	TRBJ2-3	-	TGCAGTGCTAGTGTCGAAGTAGGGCCAGATACGCAGTATTTT	CSASVEVGPDTQYF
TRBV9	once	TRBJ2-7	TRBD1	TGTGCCAGCAGCCCAACTCGGACAGGGGCCGGATACGAGCAGTACTTC	CASSPTRTGAGYEQYF
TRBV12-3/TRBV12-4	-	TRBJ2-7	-	TGTGCCAGCAGGCCTGGGACGGCCTACGAGCAGTACTTC	CASRPGTAYEQYF
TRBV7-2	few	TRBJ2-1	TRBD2	TGTGCCAGCAGCTTAGGGCGGTACCGGGAGGGGTCCTACAATGAGCAGTTCTTC	CASSLGRYREGSYNEQFF
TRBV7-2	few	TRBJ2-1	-	TGTGCCAGCAGCTTAGGCCCGGCACTAGCAATAGGTGAGCAGTTCTTC	CASSLGPALAIGEQFF
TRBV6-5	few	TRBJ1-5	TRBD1	TGTGCCAGCAGTTATTCCGGGACAGTTCAGCAGCCCCAGCATTTT	CASSYSGTVQQPQHF
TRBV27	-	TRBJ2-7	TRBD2	TGTGCCAGCAGTCCGACTAGCGGGGGCTGGGAGCAGTACTTC	CASSPTSGGWEQYF
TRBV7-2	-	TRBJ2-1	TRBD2	TGTGCCAGCAGCTTAGCGTCAGCTAGCGGGGGGCAAAGCTCCTACAATGAGCAGTTCTTC	CASSLASASGGQSSYNEQFF
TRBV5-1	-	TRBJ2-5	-	TGCGCCAGCAGCTTGTTCCCGGGGTGGGAGACCCAGTACTTC	CASSLFPGWETQYF
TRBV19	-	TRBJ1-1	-	TGTGCCAGTAGCACGACAGCAACTTTTGAAGCTTTCTTT	CASSTTATFEAFF
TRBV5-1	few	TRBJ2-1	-	TGCGCCAGCAGGATGGCGGACTCCTACAATGAGCAGTTCTTC	CASRMADSYNEQFF
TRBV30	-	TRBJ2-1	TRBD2	TGTGCCTGGAGTGACCTAGCGGCCAGGAGCTCCTACAATGAGCAGTTCTTC	CAWSDLAARSSYNEQFF
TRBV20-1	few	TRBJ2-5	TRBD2	TGCAGTGCTAGTCCTAGCGGGGGGGAAGAGACCCAGTACTTC	CSASPSGGEETQYF
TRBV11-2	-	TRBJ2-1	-	TGTGCCAGCAGCTTACCCTTTCTAAGGGCCTTCAATGAGCAGTTCTTC	CASSLPFLRAFNEQFF
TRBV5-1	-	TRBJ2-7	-	TGCGCCAGCAGCCCCGCTCTAACCTACGAGCAGTACTTC	CASSPALTYEQYF
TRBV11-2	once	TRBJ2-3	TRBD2	TGTGCCAGCAGCTTAGTGGTAGCGGGGGGGCCGGTCACAGATACGCAGTATTTT	CASSLVVAGGPVTDTQYF
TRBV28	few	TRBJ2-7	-	TGTGCCAGCAGTTTATTGGAGGGCTACGAGCAGTACTTC	CASSLLEGYEQYF
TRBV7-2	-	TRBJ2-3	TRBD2	TGTGCCAGCAGTCGGGGCGGGGGGACGATGGCAGATACGCAGTATTTT	CASSRGGGTMADTQYF
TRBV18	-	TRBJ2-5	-	TGTGCCAGCTCACCACGCGGGGAGGAAGAGACCCAGTACTTC	CASSPRGEEETQYF
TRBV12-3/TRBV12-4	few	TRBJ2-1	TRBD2	TGTGCCAGCCAAACCATTCGACTAGCGGGAGGTCTGGATGAGCAGTTCTTC	CASQTIRLAGGLDEQFF
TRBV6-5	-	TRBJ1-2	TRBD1	TGTGCCAGCAGTTACTATGGACAGGTGTCGGGCTACACCTTC	CASSYYGQVSGYTF
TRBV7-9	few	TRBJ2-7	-	TGTGCCAGCAGCTTCGACACGAACTTCTACGAGCAGTACTTC	CASSFDTNFYEQYF
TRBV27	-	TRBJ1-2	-	TGTGCCAGCAGTCCGAAAGGGGACTATCCCTATGGCTACACCTTC	CASSPKGDYPYGYTF
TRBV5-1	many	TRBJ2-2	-	TGTGCCAGCAGCTTAGTAAACACCGGGGAGCTGTTTTTT	CASSLVNTGELFF
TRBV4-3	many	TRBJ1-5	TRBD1	TGCGCCAGCAGCCAGAACTGGGACAGGGGAGGTCAGCCCCAGCATTTT	CASSQNWDRGGQPQHF
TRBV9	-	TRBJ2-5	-	TGTGCCAGCAGCGTAGCCCCTGGACAGGCGGGGGGACAGACCCAGTACTTC	CASSVAPGQAGGQTQYF
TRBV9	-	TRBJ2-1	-	TGTGCCAGCAGCGCCTCCGGGGGGCGAGGTAACAATGAGCAGTTCTTC	CASSASGGRGNNEQFF
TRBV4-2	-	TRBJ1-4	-	TGTGCCAGCAGGCAGACACGGGCTAATGAAAAACTGTTTTTT	CASRQTRANEKLFF
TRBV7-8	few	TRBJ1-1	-	TGTGCCAGCAGCTCATCGCGGGCGACGAACACTGAAGCTTTCTTT	CASSSSRATNTEAFF
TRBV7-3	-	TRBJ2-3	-	TGTGCCAGCAGCTTTCGGCACCTCACAGATACGCAGTATTTT	CASSFRHLTDTQYF
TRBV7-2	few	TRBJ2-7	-	TGTGCCAGCAGCGTTTTTCAGGGCTCCTACGAGCAGTACTTC	CASSVFQGSYEQYF